The 9 T cell receptor beta chains in this list originate from one sample, sequenced in a study of blood T cell repertoires in COVID-19. The assay was immunoSEQ multiplex PCR, and TCRdb's table has in-frame clones only and misses some. The repertoire consists of tens of thousands of clones, with 85% to 90% occurring once and the leading ten covering just under 7%. Material: peripheral blood. Receptors originate from a man between 45 and 60 years old with active COVID-19.

The chain joins TRBV5-4 to TRBJ2-1, with 11 positions matching TRBD2. The V and J ends lost 4 bases and 6 bases, in that order; junction bases with no gene match: 6. Germline-derived CDR1 and CDR2 are SGHNT and YYREEE (reference sequence). The CDR3 is 15 amino acids. CDR3 nucleotide sequence: TGTGCCAGCAGCGCAGTAGCGGGAGGGCGCAATGAGCAGTTCTTC. As protein: CASSAVAGGRNEQFF. The variable domain in full, completed from reference TRBV5-4 and TRBJ2-1, reads ETGVTQSPTHLIKTRGQQVTLRCSSQSGHNTVSWYQQALGQGPQFIFQYYREEENGRGNFPPRFSGLQFPNYSSELNVNALELDDSALYLCASSAVAGGRNEQFFGPGTRLTVL.

The chain is built from TRBV9 and TRBJ2-7; 8 nucleotides match TRBD1. V lost 2 bases, J lost 0 bases, and 1 base stayed unmatched. The germline CDR1 and CDR2 sequences are SGDLS and YYNGEE. The CDR3 length is 14 residues. CDR3 amino acids: CASSVTGDSYEQYF. The CDR3 region has the DNA TGTGCCAGCAGCGTGACAGGGGACTCCTACGAGCAGTACTTC.

V is TRBV3-1 (or the pseudogene TRBV3-2) and J is TRBJ1-1; no reliable D call. Germline V lookup: CDR1 LGHDT, CDR2 YNNKEL (reference sequence). The CDR3 sequence is 15 residues long. Trimming shortened V by 4 bases and J by 0 bases, and 12 bases separated the two germline ends. The DNA of the CDR3 is TGTGCCAGCAGCCCTACTTCGAGGATGAACACTGAAGCTTTCTTT. Its translation is CASSPTSRMNTEAFF.

V and J are TRBV3-1 (or the pseudogene TRBV3-2) and TRBJ2-1, with a possible D match to TRBD1 (5 bases). CDR3 length: 13 residues. CDR1 and CDR2 (germline): LGHDT, YNNKEL (reference sequence). Trimming removed 1 base from V and 10 bases from J, with 11 bases in between. The CDR3 DNA reads TGTGCCAGCAGCCAAGTCACAGGTGGAGAGCAGTTCTTC. This codes for CASSQVTGGEQFF.

The J gene is TRBJ2-2, the V gene TRBV12-3 or TRBV12-4, with 8 bases aligning to TRBD1. The CDR3 runs 13 residues. V shed 6 bases and J 6 bases; nucleotides not matched to a gene: 3. CDR3 loop: CASSLQGAGELFF. The CDR3 nucleotides are TGTGCCAGCAGCTTACAGGGGGCCGGGGAGCTGTTTTTT.

This chain joins TRBV7-9 and TRBJ2-5, with TRBD2 matching 9 bases. Trimming at V came to 1 base and at J to 5 bases, leaving 8 bases not matched to a gene. Germline V gene data show CDR1 as SEHNR and CDR2 as FQNEAQ (reference sequence). This CDR3 comprises 16 residues. The CDR3 loop reads CASSLGLAGRKETQYF. CDR3 nucleotide sequence: TGTGCCAGCAGCTTAGGCCTAGCGGGGCGGAAGGAGACCCAGTACTTC.

The chain combines TRBV6-5 with TRBJ1-1; D gene ambiguous. CDR3 size: 13 residues. Germline CDR1 MNHEY, CDR2 SVGAGI. The ends were cut back, 11 bases at V and 0 bases at J, with 13 bases in the middle. CDR3 bases: TGTGCCGGGCGTCTCACCCTGAACACTGAAGCTTTCTTT. It codes for CAGRLTLNTEAFF.

Points on this clone: The junction and the germline gene differ at one end; a read error may be behind it. This chain joins TRBV5-6 and TRBJ1-5; D not certain. This CDR3 has 16 amino acids. Germline loops: CDR1 SGHDT, CDR2 YYEEEE. CDR3 sequence: CASSLTSGLSSQPQHF. CDR3 nucleotide sequence: TGTGCCAGCAGCTTGACCTCTGGACTGAGCAGTCAGCCCCAGCATTTT.

This clone was counted a few times. The gene calls are TRBV10-3 and TRBJ1-6, with 8 bases that match TRBD1. Per the germline V gene, CDR1 is ENHRY and CDR2 is SYGVKD. J was trimmed by 10 bases and V by 0 bases; bases with no gene match: 5. This CDR3 region has 15 residues. CDR3 DNA sequence: TGTGCCATCAGTGAGTCCGACAGGGGAAGGTCACCCCTCCACTTT. Its translation is CAISESDRGRSPLHF.